Each of the 22 T cell receptor beta chains below was sequenced from the same sample in a study of cytomegalovirus exposure and HLA in healthy donors. The PCR employed 60 Vbeta primers together with 13 Jbeta primers. Only in-frame clones appear in the TCRdb table, and some are missing; sequencing was by immunoSEQ multiplex PCR. Of tens of thousands of clones in the sample, under 85% were seen once. Sequenced: PBMCs. All receptors derive from a male donor in good health and CMV-seronegative.

Points on this clone: The sample contains more than one DNA sequence encoding this CDR3. The chain carries TRBV19 and TRBJ1-2, with 7 bases identical to TRBD1. J was trimmed by 7 bases and V by 0 bases; bases with no gene match: 8. Germline V gene data show CDR1 as LNHDA and CDR2 as SQIVND (reference sequence). The CDR3 spans 15 residues. The CDR3 reads CASSIDLVTGFGYTF. CDR3 DNA sequence: TGTGCCAGTAGTATAGATCTGGTGACAGGGTTTGGCTACACCTTC.

This sequence joins TRBV4-3 and TRBJ1-1; D gene ambiguous. The germline gives CDR1 LGHNA, CDR2 YSLEER. Trimming left V 0 bases short and J 4 bases short, with 9 bases between. The CDR3 is made up of 14 amino acids. CDR3 nucleotide sequence: TGCGCCAGCAGCCAAGACAACGCAGGCACTGAAGCTTTCTTT. Protein product: CASSQDNAGTEAFF.

V usage is TRBV21-1 and J usage is TRBJ1-1; TRBD1, the table's D call, lacks a check against the DNA. TRBV21-1 is a known pseudogene. There are 14 residues in the CDR3. The CDR3 DNA reads as TGTGCCAGCAGCATCAGGGGCATGAACACTGAAGCTTTCTTT. This encodes CASSIRGMNTEAFF.

The chain combines TRBV4-1 with TRBJ2-1, with TRBD2 matching 8 bases. The CDR3 length is 15 residues. The V gene end was trimmed by 2 bases and the J gene end by 9 bases; junction bases not matched to a gene: 9. Germline-derived CDR1 and CDR2 are MGHRA and YSYEKL. In DNA, the CDR3 is TGCGCCAGCAGCCAAAATAGCGGGGCCAGGTTTGAGCAGTTCTTC. Its translation: CASSQNSGARFEQFF.

This clone was counted only a few times. The chain joins TRBV2 to TRBJ1-2; 9 bases agree with TRBD1. The CDR3 spans 14 residues. With V trimmed by 8 bases and J by 5 bases, 9 bases remained unmatched. Germline V gene sequence: CDR1 SNHLY, CDR2 FYNNEI. CDR3 loop: CASGRDRAEYGYTF. In nucleotides, the CDR3 is TGTGCCAGCGGGCGGGACAGGGCTGAATATGGCTACACCTTC.

This chain links TRBV9 with TRBJ2-2, with TRBD1 identical over 7 bases. The V segment lost 0 bases and the J segment 4 bases; nucleotides outside the gene matches: 9. Germline lookup yields CDR1 SGDLS and CDR2 YYNGEE. The CDR3 runs to 17 residues. The CDR3 reads CASSVALQGLATGELFF. CDR3 bases: TGTGCCAGCAGCGTAGCCTTACAGGGGTTGGCCACCGGGGAGCTGTTTTTT.

This clone was detected only once. The chain employs TRBV5-6 and TRBJ1-2, with 8 bases matching TRBD1. The V gene end was trimmed by 6 bases and the J gene end by 8 bases; junction bases not matched to a gene: 15. Germline V gene data show CDR1 as SGHDT and CDR2 as YYEEEE. This CDR3 is built from 15 residues. The DNA for the CDR3 is TGTGCCAGCAACCAAGCAGGGGGCACCTATTGGGGCTACACCTTC. Protein product: CASNQAGGTYWGYTF. Full variable domain (outside the CDR3, taken from reference TRBV5-6 and TRBJ1-2): DAGVTQSPTHLIKTRGQQVTLRCSPKSGHDTVSWYQQALGQGPQFIFQYYEEEERQRGNFPDRFSGHQFPNYSSELNVNALLLGDSALYLCASNQAGGTYWGYTFGSGTRLTVV.

This clone was counted between two and nine times. The chain recombines TRBV2 with TRBJ1-5; D gene ambiguous. Germline V gives CDR1 SNHLY, CDR2 FYNNEI. Trimming removed 7 bases from V and 0 bases from J, with 7 bases in between. This CDR3 is built from 13 residues. In DNA, the CDR3 is TGTGCCAGCATCCGGGATAGCAATCAGCCCCAGCATTTT. Its translation is CASIRDSNQPQHF.

The chain links TRBV6-6 to TRBJ2-1, with 10 bases lining up with TRBD2. With 6 bases clipped from V and 9 bases from J, the junction kept 5 bases outside the gene matches. Germline CDR1 and CDR2: MNHNY and SVGAGI (reference sequence). This CDR3 region has 13 residues. This CDR3 is CASRASGRGEQFF. DNA for the CDR3: TGTGCCAGCAGGGCTAGCGGGAGAGGTGAGCAGTTCTTC.

In this sample, this clone turned up once. The V gene is TRBV14, the J gene TRBJ1-6, with D unclear. The germline V and J ends were trimmed by 1 base and 8 bases, with 6 bases remaining between them. This CDR3 is built from 13 residues. The germline gives CDR1 SGHDN, CDR2 FVKESK. As DNA, the CDR3 is TGTGCCAGCAGCCAAGTTTATGATTCACCCCTCCACTTT. Translating it yields CASSQVYDSPLHF. The variable domain in full, with the rest retrieved from reference TRBV14 and TRBJ1-6, is EAGVTQFPSHSVIEKGQTVTLRCDPISGHDNLYWYRRVMGKEIKFLLHFVKESKQDESGMPNNRFLAERTGGTYSTLKVQPAELEDSGVYFCASSQVYDSPLHFGNGTRLTVT.

V usage is TRBV6-1 and J usage is TRBJ2-2; D is uncertain. The germline V and J ends were trimmed by 2 bases and 5 bases, with 15 bases remaining between them. The germline V gene encodes CDR1 MNHNS and CDR2 SASEGT. The CDR3 consists of 16 residues. The CDR3 reads CASSEYGRSATGELFF. For the CDR3, the DNA is TGTGCCAGCAGTGAATACGGAAGAAGCGCGACCGGGGAGCTGTTTTTT.

This sequence joins TRBV4-3 and TRBJ1-1; D is undetermined. CDR3 length equals 14 residues. Deletions cut 0 bases from V and 7 bases from J, with 12 bases between. Germline CDR1 reads LGHNA; CDR2 reads YSLEER. CDR3 in amino acids: CASSQDREFGEAFF. In DNA form, the CDR3 reads TGCGCCAGCAGCCAAGATCGAGAATTCGGTGAAGCTTTCTTT.

The V gene is TRBV5-4, the J gene TRBJ1-1; TRBD1 matches at 7 bases. Looked up from germline, CDR1 is SGHNT and CDR2 is YYREEE (reference sequence). Trimming removed 2 bases from V and 2 bases from J; junction bases left unmatched: 3. This CDR3 is built from 14 residues. CDR3 sequence (DNA): TGTGCCAGCAGCTTAGGGGGCAGCAACACTGAAGCTTTCTTT. Its protein product is CASSLGGSNTEAFF.

The chain couples TRBV7-2 to TRBJ2-2, with 7 positions matching TRBD2. Trimming at V came to 8 bases and at J to 5 bases, leaving 11 bases not matched to a gene. This CDR3 is built from 15 residues. Germline V gene sequence: CDR1 SGHTA, CDR2 FQGNSA. The CDR3 region is CASQPPGLTTGELFF. As DNA, the CDR3 is TGTGCCAGCCAACCTCCGGGACTAACAACCGGGGAGCTGTTTTTT.

V gene TRBV5-1 combines with J gene TRBJ1-6, with 8 positions matching TRBD1. Losses at the gene ends were 0 bases for V and 7 bases for J; bases not matched to a gene: 3. The CDR3 is 15 amino acids. The germline V gene has CDR1 SGHRS and CDR2 YFSETQ. In DNA, the CDR3 is TGCGCCAGCAGCTTGGACAGGGGGGTGAATTCACCCCTCCACTTT. Translation gives CASSLDRGVNSPLHF.

The chain carries TRBV6-1 and TRBJ2-7, with 7 nucleotides matching TRBD2. The CDR3 runs 13 residues. With 8 bases clipped from V and 6 bases from J, the junction kept 10 bases outside the gene matches. The germline V gene encodes CDR1 MNHNS and CDR2 SASEGT. The CDR3: CASPGGGFGEQYF. Here the CDR3 DNA reads TGTGCCAGCCCGGGGGGAGGGTTCGGCGAGCAGTACTTC.

This clone was recorded only once. The gene calls are TRBV9 and TRBJ2-3; D perhaps matches TRBD2 (6 bases). The germline V gene encodes CDR1 SGDLS and CDR2 YYNGEE. Trimming stripped 0 bases from V and 0 bases from J, with 14 bases between. The CDR3 totals 17 residues. The DNA for the CDR3 is TGTGCCAGCAGCGTAGCTAAGACGAGCGGGAGCACAGATACGCAGTATTTT. Translating gives CASSVAKTSGSTDTQYF.

The chain couples TRBV9 to TRBJ2-7; 7 nucleotides match TRBD2. The germline V gene encodes CDR1 SGDLS and CDR2 YYNGEE. Trimming removed 2 bases from V and 4 bases from J; junction bases left unmatched: 9. The CDR3 has 15 amino acids. The CDR3 is CASSVEEGGGYEQYF. The CDR3 DNA reads TGTGCCAGCAGCGTGGAGGAGGGCGGGGGTTACGAGCAGTACTTC.

This clone was seen just once. The rearrangement uses TRBV5-1 and TRBJ2-5, with TRBD1 identical over 7 bases. This CDR3 contains 16 residues. Germline CDR1 SGHRS, CDR2 YFSETQ. The J segment lost 2 bases and the V segment lost 3 bases, leaving 10 bases of the junction unmatched. The CDR3 DNA reads as TGCGCCAGCAGCTGGGTACAGGGGCCCCTTCAAGAGACCCAGTACTTC. Its translation: CASSWVQGPLQETQYF.

J is TRBJ2-1 and V is TRBV10-3, with 13 positions matching TRBD2. This CDR3 comprises 14 residues. Per germline, CDR1 ENHRY and CDR2 SYGVKD. CDR3 protein: CATSGTSGTNEQFF. For the CDR3, the DNA is TGTGCGACATCCGGGACTAGCGGGACAAATGAGCAGTTCTTC.

The J gene is TRBJ2-3, the V gene TRBV10-3, with 10 bases fitting TRBD2. CDR1 and CDR2 (germline): ENHRY, SYGVKD. The CDR3 spans 15 residues. V shed 6 bases, J shed 6 bases, and the junction held 9 bases outside the gene matches. CDR3 nucleotides: TGTGCCATCAGAGAAAGAGCGGGAGGGCCGGATACGCAGTATTTT. Translating it yields CAIRERAGGPDTQYF.

This clone occurred a few times. V usage is TRBV4-3 and J usage is TRBJ1-2; 8 nucleotides line up with TRBD1. With V trimmed by 4 bases and J by 2 bases, 3 bases remained unmatched. The CDR3 is made up of 14 amino acids. Germline-derived CDR1 and CDR2 are LGHNA and YSLEER. CDR3 sequence: CASSPTGANYGYTF. Written as DNA, the CDR3 is TGCGCCAGCAGCCCGACAGGGGCGAACTATGGCTACACCTTC.